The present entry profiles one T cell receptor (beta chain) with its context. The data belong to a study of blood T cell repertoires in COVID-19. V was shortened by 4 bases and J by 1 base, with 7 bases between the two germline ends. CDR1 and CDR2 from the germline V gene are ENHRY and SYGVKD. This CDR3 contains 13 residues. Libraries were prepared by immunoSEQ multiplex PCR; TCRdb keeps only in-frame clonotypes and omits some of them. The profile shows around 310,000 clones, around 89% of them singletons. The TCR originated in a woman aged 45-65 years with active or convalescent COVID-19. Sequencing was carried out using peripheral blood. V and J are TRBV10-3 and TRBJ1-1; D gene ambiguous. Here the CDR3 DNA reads TGTGCCATCAGTGGAAGCACGAACACTGAAGCTTTCTTT. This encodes CAISGSTNTEAFF.